The 20 T cell receptor beta chains below come from one sample, sequenced in a study of cytomegalovirus exposure and HLA in healthy donors. Primers for the PCR totalled 60 Vbeta and 13 Jbeta. TCRdb keeps only in-frame clones here, not all; method: immunoSEQ multiplex PCR. The sample comprises hundreds of thousands of clones, roughly 80% of which are singletons, and 3.8% rests with the top ten. The material sequenced was PBMCs. These receptors were collected from a male donor in good health and CMV-seronegative.

As to this clone: At the DNA level, this CDR3 is encoded by other sequences in the same sample as well. The rearrangement links TRBV6-5 to TRBJ1-2; TRBD1 might be the D (5 bases). Trimming removed 0 bases from V and 5 bases from J, with 10 bases in between. Germline V CDR1 and CDR2: MNHEY, SVGAGI. The CDR3 has 14 residues. The CDR3 sequence: CASSYSTGGYGYTF. CDR3 DNA sequence: TGTGCCAGCAGTTACTCGACCGGGGGGTATGGCTACACCTTC.

The chain is built from TRBV6-5 and TRBJ1-3; D is ambiguous. The germline gives CDR1 MNHEY, CDR2 SVGAGI. This CDR3 is built from 13 residues. Trimming took off 0 bases at V and 10 bases at J, with 10 bases between the two ends. CDR3 DNA: TGTGCCAGCAGTTACTCGAAGGTCGGGACCATATATTTT. As protein: CASSYSKVGTIYF.

V gene TRBV18 combines with J gene TRBJ1-2; D gene unclear. The CDR3 length is 14 residues. Per the germline V gene, CDR1 is KGHSH and CDR2 is LQKENI. V dropped 1 base and J dropped 4 bases, with 10 bases sitting between them. CDR3 sequence: CASSPRGELYGYTF. CDR3 sequence (DNA): TGTGCCAGCTCACCACGCGGGGAACTCTATGGCTACACCTTC.

The V gene is TRBV27, the J gene TRBJ2-7; 7 bases are a match to TRBD1. This CDR3 contains 13 residues. Unmatched junction bases numbered 5, after V lost 5 bases and J lost 4 bases. Germline lookup yields CDR1 MNHEY and CDR2 SMNVEV (reference sequence). The CDR3 sequence: CASSLTGRYEQYF. The CDR3 DNA follows: TGTGCCAGCAGTCTGACAGGGCGGTACGAGCAGTACTTC.

The chain couples TRBV28 to TRBJ2-7; tentative D call: TRBD2 (6 bases). Between the trimmed V and J ends, which lost 3 bases and 1 base, there was a span of 13 bases. The CDR3 sequence is 15 residues long. CDR1 and CDR2 (germline): MDHEN, SYDVKM. CDR3 sequence reads: CASSLEVGGSYEQYF. Here the CDR3 DNA reads TGTGCCAGCAGTTTGGAGGTCGGGGGATCCTACGAGCAGTACTTC.

The V call is TRBV10-2, the J call TRBJ1-1; D unclear. Germline V CDR1 and CDR2: WSHSY, SAAADI. The CDR3 length is 13 residues. Trimming pared 7 bases from V and 2 bases from J, leaving 11 bases between. DNA for the CDR3: TGCGCCAGCACCACAGACCAAAACACTGAAGCTTTCTTT. Its protein is CASTTDQNTEAFF.

The chain combines TRBV27 with TRBJ1-1; no firm D call. Trimming shortened V by 5 bases and J by 4 bases, and 11 bases separated the two germline ends. The germline CDR1 and CDR2 sequences are MNHEY and SMNVEV (reference sequence). CDR3 size: 13 residues. The CDR3 sequence is CASSIRGGTEAFF. The CDR3 DNA is TGTGCCAGCAGTATAAGAGGAGGCACTGAAGCTTTCTTT.

The rearrangement uses TRBV5-1 and TRBJ2-3; D is possibly TRBD2 (5 bases). The germline gives CDR1 SGHRS, CDR2 YFSETQ. CDR3 length: 13 amino acids. V was shortened by 2 bases and J by 3 bases, with 7 bases between the two germline ends. The chain's CDR3 is CASSFGVTDTQYF. CDR3 in DNA: TGCGCCAGCAGCTTCGGGGTAACAGATACGCAGTATTTT.

The chain employs TRBV11-2 and TRBJ1-2; 7 nucleotides align to TRBD1. Per the germline V gene, CDR1 is SGHAT and CDR2 is FQNNGV. The CDR3 has 12 amino acids. Losses at the gene ends were 5 bases for V and 7 bases for J; bases not matched to a gene: 4. The CDR3 bases are TGTGCCAGCAGCCAACAGGGGTTTGGCTACACCTTC. Amino acids: CASSQQGFGYTF.

The gene calls are TRBV2 and TRBJ2-7; 9 bases are a match to TRBD1. CDR3 size: 15 residues. Germline trimming cut 10 bases from V and 1 base from J; bases unmatched to any gene: 11. CDR1 is SNHLY, CDR2 FYNNEI, per germline. The CDR3 sequence: CATMVEGQGSYEQYF. DNA of the CDR3: TGTGCCACCATGGTCGAGGGACAGGGTTCCTACGAGCAGTACTTC.

The chain is built from TRBV6-6 and TRBJ1-3; D uncertain. V dropped 7 bases and J dropped 0 bases, with 7 bases sitting between them. CDR3 length: 13 amino acids. Germline V gene data show CDR1 as MNHNY and CDR2 as SVGAGI (reference sequence). The CDR3 is CASMLSSGNTIYF. Written as DNA, the CDR3 is TGTGCCAGCATGCTCAGCTCTGGAAACACCATATATTTT.

This clone is a singleton in its sample. CDR3 sequence (DNA): TGTGCCAGCAGTTCCCAGGGGGAGTCAGGGAGGGAGACCCAGTACTTC. It encodes CASSSQGESGRETQYF. The V gene is TRBV25-1, the J gene TRBJ2-5, with D possibly matching TRBD1 (7 bases). The V gene lost 5 bases and the J gene lost 5 bases, with 21 bases spanning the gap. CDR3 length: 16 amino acids. CDR1 and CDR2 from the germline V gene are MGHDK and SYGVNS.

The chain combines TRBV5-1 with TRBJ2-3; D might be TRBD2 (5 bases). The CDR3 totals 15 residues. V lost 5 bases and J 2 bases, leaving 15 bases between the germline ends. The V gene's germline CDR1 is SGHRS and CDR2 YFSETQ. The CDR3 bases are TGCGCCAGCAGTCACAAGCCCGGGGTCACAGATACGCAGTATTTT. Amino acid sequence: CASSHKPGVTDTQYF.

This chain connects TRBV7-9 to TRBJ2-7; TRBD1 matches at 7 bases. CDR1 is SEHNR, CDR2 FQNEAQ, per germline (reference sequence). CDR3 length: 14 amino acids. V was clipped by 5 bases and J by 3 bases; unmatched bases: 7. This CDR3 reads CASSLTGALYEQYF. CDR3 nucleotide sequence: TGTGCCAGCAGCCTAACAGGGGCCCTCTACGAGCAGTACTTC.

The chain joins TRBV4-2 to TRBJ2-7; 10 positions agree with TRBD2. With V trimmed by 6 bases and J by 3 bases, 11 bases remained unmatched. This CDR3 has 16 residues. CDR1 is LGHNA, CDR2 YNFKEQ, per germline. The CDR3 spells CASRIEEREGVYEQYF. CDR3 coding DNA: TGTGCCAGCAGGATAGAAGAGCGGGAGGGCGTCTACGAGCAGTACTTC.

V is TRBV27 and J is TRBJ2-3; 7 bases line up with TRBD2. The V and J ends lost 3 bases and 6 bases, in that order; junction bases with no gene match: 6. The CDR3 has 14 residues. The V gene's germline CDR1 is MNHEY and CDR2 SMNVEV (reference sequence). CDR3 sequence reads: CASSFRGSWDTQYF. CDR3 in DNA: TGTGCCAGCAGTTTTCGCGGGAGCTGGGATACGCAGTATTTT.

The rearrangement joins TRBV4-1 to TRBJ1-2, with D tentatively TRBD1 (5 bases). CDR1 and CDR2 from the germline V gene are MGHRA and YSYEKL. V dropped 8 bases and J dropped 3 bases, with 16 bases sitting between them. This CDR3 is built from 14 residues. In DNA, the CDR3 is TGCGCCAGCTTCCGCCCAGGGTCAGACTATGGCTACACCTTC. Its translation is CASFRPGSDYGYTF.

This chain uses TRBV6-1 with TRBJ2-2; TRBD2 might be the D (6 bases). Germline V lookup: CDR1 MNHNS, CDR2 SASEGT. Trimming left V 5 bases short and J 7 bases short, with 11 bases between. The CDR3 is 13 residues long. CDR3 protein: CASSFGGSGELFF. CDR3 in DNA: TGTGCCAGCAGTTTCGGGGGTAGCGGGGAGCTGTTTTTT.

The V call is TRBV11-2, the J call TRBJ2-2; TRBD1 is a possible D gene (7 bases). The V gene's germline CDR1 is SGHAT and CDR2 FQNNGV. The CDR3 loop spans 16 amino acids. The V and J ends lost 2 bases and 5 bases respectively, with 15 bases between them. Written as DNA, the CDR3 is TGTGCCAGCAGCTTATGGTGGCAGGGGGGAACCGGGGAGCTGTTTTTT. This sequence encodes CASSLWWQGGTGELFF.

On this clone itself: The germline gene is not matched at one end of the junction; a read error may be the cause. The V gene is TRBV30, the J gene TRBJ1-2; 7 bases line up with TRBD1. This CDR3 has 15 residues. Germline-derived CDR1 and CDR2 are GTSNPN and SVGIG (reference sequence). As DNA, the CDR3 is TGTGCCTGGAGTTCCCGTACAGGGGTTAACGATGGCTACACCTTC. This codes for CAWSSRTGVNDGYTF.